Sample share makes the clone carrying this T cell receptor beta chain medium-sized (0.01 to 0.1%). This entry is derived from a study of T-cell reconstitution after alpha-beta-depleted transplantation in children. The TCRbeta library was prepared with unique molecular identifiers. From the PCR reads, TCRdb called clonotypes with MiXCR, one entry per CDR3 protein. This sample has some 200,000 distinct CDR3 sequences, with 13% to 15% found just once. The material sequenced was PBMCs from the stem cell graft donor, taken from the stem cell graft. This clonotype was obtained from a human donor who donated a stem cell graft to a child with acute lymphoblastic leukemia.

The CDR3 here is CSASYSGANVLTF. CDR3 DNA sequence: TGCAGTGCTAGCTACTCTGGGGCCAACGTCCTGACTTTC. The chain carries TRBV20-1 and TRBJ2-6; D gene uncertain. V lost 3 bases to trimming and J lost 0 bases, with 3 bases between them. The CDR3 spans 13 residues. CDR1 DFQATT and CDR2 SNEGSKA come from the germline V gene (reference sequence).